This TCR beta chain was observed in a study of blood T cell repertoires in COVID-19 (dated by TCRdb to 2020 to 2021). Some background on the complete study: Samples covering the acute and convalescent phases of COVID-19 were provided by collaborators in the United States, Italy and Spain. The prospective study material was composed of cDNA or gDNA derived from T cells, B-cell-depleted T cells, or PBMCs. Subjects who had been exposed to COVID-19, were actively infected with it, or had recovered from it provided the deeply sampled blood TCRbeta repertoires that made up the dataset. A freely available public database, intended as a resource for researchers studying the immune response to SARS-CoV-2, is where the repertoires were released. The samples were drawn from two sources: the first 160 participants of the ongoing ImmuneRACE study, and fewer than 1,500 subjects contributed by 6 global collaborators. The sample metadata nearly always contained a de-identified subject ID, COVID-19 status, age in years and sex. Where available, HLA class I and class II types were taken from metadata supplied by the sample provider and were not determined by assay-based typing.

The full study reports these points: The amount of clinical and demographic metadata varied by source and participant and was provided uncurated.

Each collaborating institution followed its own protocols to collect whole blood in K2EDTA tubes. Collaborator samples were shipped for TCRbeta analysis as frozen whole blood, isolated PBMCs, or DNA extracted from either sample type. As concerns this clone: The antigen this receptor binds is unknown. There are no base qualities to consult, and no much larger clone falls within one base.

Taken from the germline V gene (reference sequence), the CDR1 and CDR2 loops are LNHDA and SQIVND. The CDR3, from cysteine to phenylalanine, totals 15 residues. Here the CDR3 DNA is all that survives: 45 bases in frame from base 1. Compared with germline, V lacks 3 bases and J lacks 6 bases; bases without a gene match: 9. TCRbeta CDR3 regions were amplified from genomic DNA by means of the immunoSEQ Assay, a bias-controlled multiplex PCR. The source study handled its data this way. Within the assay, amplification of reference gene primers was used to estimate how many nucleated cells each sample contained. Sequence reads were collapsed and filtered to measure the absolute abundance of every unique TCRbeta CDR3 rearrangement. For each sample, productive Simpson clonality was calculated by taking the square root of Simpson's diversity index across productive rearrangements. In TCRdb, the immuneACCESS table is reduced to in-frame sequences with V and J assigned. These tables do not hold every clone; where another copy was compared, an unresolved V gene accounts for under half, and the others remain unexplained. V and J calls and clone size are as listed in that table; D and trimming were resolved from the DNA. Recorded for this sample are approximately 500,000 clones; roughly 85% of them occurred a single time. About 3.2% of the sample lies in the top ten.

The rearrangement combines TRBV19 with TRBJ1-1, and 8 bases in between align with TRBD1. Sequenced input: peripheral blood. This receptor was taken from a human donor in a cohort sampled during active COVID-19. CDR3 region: CASSISPRDRSEAFF. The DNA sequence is TGTGCCAGTAGTATCAGTCCCCGGGACAGGTCTGAAGCTTTCTTT. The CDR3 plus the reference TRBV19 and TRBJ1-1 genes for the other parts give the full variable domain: DGGITQSPKYLFRKEGQNVTLSCEQNLNHDAMYWYRQDPGQGLRLIYYSQIVNDFQKGDIAEGYSVSREKKESFPLTVTSAQKNPTAFYLCASSISPRDRSEAFFGQGTRLTVV.